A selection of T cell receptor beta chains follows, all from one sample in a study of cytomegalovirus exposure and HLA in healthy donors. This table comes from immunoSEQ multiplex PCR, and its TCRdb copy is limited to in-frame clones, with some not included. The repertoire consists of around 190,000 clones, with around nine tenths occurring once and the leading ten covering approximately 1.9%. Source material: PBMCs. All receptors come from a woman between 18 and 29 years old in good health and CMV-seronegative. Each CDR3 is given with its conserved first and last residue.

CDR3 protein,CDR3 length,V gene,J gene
CASSDWLRDRGTEAFF,16,TRBV6-1,TRBJ1-1
CASSLGLSSYNSPLHF,16,TRBV28,TRBJ1-6
CASSPPAGPRGDTQYF,16,TRBV18,TRBJ2-3
CASSEQGGETQYF,13,TRBV2,TRBJ2-5
CASSIRARGETEAFF,15,TRBV19,TRBJ1-1
CASSFYSESSYEQYF,15,TRBV7-2,TRBJ2-7
CASSLASSGANVLTF,15,TRBV7-2,TRBJ2-6
CASSLSGLAGITGELFF,17,TRBV5-1,TRBJ2-2
CASSFPGSYEQYF,13,TRBV7-9,TRBJ2-7
CASSPSRGTNYGYTF,15,TRBV4-3,TRBJ1-2
CASSGPGSRRSFEQYF,16,TRBV5-4,TRBJ2-7
CASSLTRDSYNEQFF,15,TRBV11-3,TRBJ2-1
CASSQTGAGEAFF,13,TRBV10-2,TRBJ1-1
CASKAGAGYNSPLHF,15,TRBV6-1,TRBJ1-6
CASSLTSGSNPAYNEQFF,18,TRBV11-3,TRBJ2-1
CASSQNLGQGGVDTQYF,17,TRBV11-1,TRBJ2-3
CSAIRTSTIYF,11,TRBV20-1,TRBJ1-3
CASGLTLDGMAYNEQFF,17,TRBV12-5,TRBJ2-1
CATNRNRFTEAFF,13,TRBV6-1,TRBJ1-1
CAIASGGDIQYF,12,TRBV10-3,TRBJ2-4
CASSPGQGILYEQYF,15,TRBV6-5,TRBJ2-7
CASSEGGGRPYEQYF,15,TRBV2,TRBJ2-7
CASRPTGTGNYGYTF,15,TRBV28,TRBJ1-2
CASSGTSGGNEQFF,14,TRBV19,TRBJ2-1
CASSQDRGSSGRAERSYNEQFF,22,TRBV4-1,TRBJ2-1
CASSYNLGTGEWDTQYF,17,TRBV4-2,TRBJ2-3
CASSFGSGATAETQYF,16,TRBV5-8,TRBJ2-5
CASSLGAWNSYNSPLHF,17,TRBV7-9,TRBJ1-6
CASSQGLAKETQYF,14,TRBV4-1,TRBJ2-5
CASSFEGNQPQHF,13,TRBV5-1,TRBJ1-5
CASSLGQGPRTLHF,14,TRBV5-4,TRBJ1-6
CASSYGQEDKNIQYF,15,TRBV5-1,TRBJ2-4
CASSFPDRGHQPQHF,15,TRBV7-2,TRBJ1-5
CASSPLQGAGYTF,13,TRBV7-2,TRBJ1-2
CASSPSTDSRHEQYF,15,TRBV5-1,TRBJ2-7
CASSFREQETQYF,13,TRBV27,TRBJ2-5
CASSLGERLATNEKLFF,17,TRBV4-1,TRBJ1-4
CASSLGGGTTEAFF,14,TRBV5-4,TRBJ1-1
CASSLGGVSSYEQYF,15,TRBV5-1,TRBJ2-7
CASGAGAYNEQFF,13,TRBV25-1,TRBJ2-1
CASSAYTDTQYF,12,TRBV9,TRBJ2-3
CASSRSGTATYEQYF,15,TRBV28,TRBJ2-7
CASSGAETQYF,11,TRBV2,TRBJ2-5
CASSQDIGLAVDMNTGELFF,20,TRBV4-3,TRBJ2-2
CAISDSTGTPYGYTF,15,TRBV10-3,TRBJ1-2